Shown below are 11 T cell receptor beta chains from a single sample sequenced in a study of radiotherapy plus CTLA-4 blockade in lung cancer. The method was immunoSEQ multiplex PCR; TCRdb's version includes in-frame clones alone and lacks a portion of them. The repertoire includes approximately 41,000 clones, 70% to 80% of them detected once, and roughly 10% sits in the top ten. The source material was peripheral blood, sampled from a patient treated with radiotherapy plus ipilimumab. The receptors originated from a human donor with non-small cell lung cancer who had stable disease on radiotherapy plus ipilimumab.

The chain uses TRBV5-8 and TRBJ2-2; 7 bases map to TRBD1. The germline V gene has CDR1 SGHTS and CDR2 YDEGEE. This CDR3 is built from 14 residues. V was pared by 5 bases and J by 7 bases, with 8 bases of the junction left unmatched. This chain's CDR3 is CASSPTGLFGELFF. For the CDR3, the DNA is TGTGCCAGCAGTCCGACAGGGTTATTCGGGGAGCTGTTTTTT.

This rearrangement joins TRBV6-1 to TRBJ1-2, with unresolved D. Trimming shortened V by 7 bases and J by 5 bases, and 20 bases separated the two germline ends. There are 15 residues in the CDR3. The V gene's germline CDR1 is MNHNS and CDR2 SASEGT. CDR3 amino acids: CASKDSRPPIYGYTF. DNA of the CDR3: TGTGCCAGCAAAGATTCCCGCCCGCCTATTTATGGCTACACCTTC.

V and J are TRBV7-2 and TRBJ1-1, with 7 nucleotides matching TRBD1. The trim removed 1 base at V and 11 bases at J, leaving 4 bases unmatched. The CDR3 is 12 amino acids. Germline V gives CDR1 SGHTA, CDR2 FQGNSA. This CDR3 is CASSLDGTDAFF. The CDR3 coding sequence is TGTGCCAGCAGCTTAGACGGGACAGATGCTTTCTTT.

This clone has a single count. This CDR3 is CASSRDRDTEAFF. For the CDR3, the DNA is TGTGCCAGCAGCCGGGACAGGGACACTGAAGCTTTCTTT. The rearrangement links TRBV13 to TRBJ1-1, with 9 bases matching TRBD1. The germline V gene encodes CDR1 PRHDT and CDR2 FYEKMQ (reference sequence). Trimming at V came to 5 bases and at J to 3 bases, leaving 1 base not matched to a gene. The CDR3 has 13 residues.

The chain couples TRBV2 to TRBJ2-3; D not certain. Germline-derived CDR1 and CDR2 are SNHLY and FYNNEI. The CDR3 loop spans 15 amino acids. Trimming removed 6 bases at V and 3 bases at J, with 16 bases between. The CDR3, as DNA: TGTGCCAGCAGACTGCTTGGGCAGCCTACAGATACGCAGTATTTT. It codes for CASRLLGQPTDTQYF.

The rearrangement links TRBV5-1 to TRBJ1-1, with 9 bases fitting TRBD1. V lost 4 bases, J lost 6 bases, and 10 bases stayed unmatched. CDR1 is SGHRS, CDR2 YFSETQ, per germline. This CDR3 region has 15 residues. DNA for the CDR3: TGCGCCAGCAGCCCAGGACAGGGGTTAAGGGCTGAAGCTTTCTTT. Its translation is CASSPGQGLRAEAFF.

The gene calls are TRBV6-5 and TRBJ2-1; 7 bases agree with TRBD2. Germline assignment: CDR1 MNHEY and CDR2 SVGAGI. With V trimmed by 1 base and J by 4 bases, 7 bases remained unmatched. The CDR3 is made up of 16 amino acids. DNA of the CDR3: TGTGCCAGCAGTTACTGGGGAACTAGCGAGTACAATGAGCAGTTCTTC. This sequence encodes CASSYWGTSEYNEQFF.

The sample holds one count of this clone. The V and J genes are TRBV5-6 and TRBJ1-2, with D possibly being TRBD1 (6 bases). Trimming stripped 3 bases from V and 3 bases from J, with 21 bases between. This CDR3 is 17 amino acids long. In germline, CDR1 is SGHDT, CDR2 YYEEEE. The CDR3 DNA sequence: TGTGCCAGCAGCTCCTCGGGACACCACTCTAGGGACTATGGCTACACCTTC. Its protein is CASSSSGHHSRDYGYTF.

This clone has a handful of counts. The rearrangement uses TRBV5-6 and TRBJ1-4, with 7 positions matching TRBD1. Germline values: CDR1 SGHDT, CDR2 YYEEEE. V trimming: 4 bases; J trimming: 5 bases; junction bases outside the gene matches: 11. This CDR3 spans 16 amino acids. The CDR3 sequence: CASSTLRDSENEKLFF. CDR3 DNA sequence: TGTGCCAGCAGCACCCTACGGGACAGTGAAAATGAAAAACTGTTTTTT.

This rearrangement joins TRBV5-1 to TRBJ2-3, with TRBD2 identical over 10 bases. This CDR3 is 15 amino acids long. After removal of 3 bases from V and 4 bases from J, the junction contained 5 bases not matched to a gene. The germline V gene encodes CDR1 SGHRS and CDR2 YFSETQ. The CDR3 nucleotides are TGCGCCAGCAGCTCCCCAGCGGGGGGGGCAGATACGCAGTATTTT. Protein: CASSSPAGGADTQYF.

The rearrangement links TRBV4-1 to TRBJ1-2; 7 nucleotides align to TRBD1. With V trimmed by 4 bases and J by 6 bases, 8 bases remained unmatched. CDR3 length: 14 amino acids. Per the germline V gene, CDR1 is MGHRA and CDR2 is YSYEKL. As DNA, the CDR3 is TGCGCCAGCAGCCTGGGACAGTTTGGGAATGGCTACACCTTC. It yields the protein CASSLGQFGNGYTF.